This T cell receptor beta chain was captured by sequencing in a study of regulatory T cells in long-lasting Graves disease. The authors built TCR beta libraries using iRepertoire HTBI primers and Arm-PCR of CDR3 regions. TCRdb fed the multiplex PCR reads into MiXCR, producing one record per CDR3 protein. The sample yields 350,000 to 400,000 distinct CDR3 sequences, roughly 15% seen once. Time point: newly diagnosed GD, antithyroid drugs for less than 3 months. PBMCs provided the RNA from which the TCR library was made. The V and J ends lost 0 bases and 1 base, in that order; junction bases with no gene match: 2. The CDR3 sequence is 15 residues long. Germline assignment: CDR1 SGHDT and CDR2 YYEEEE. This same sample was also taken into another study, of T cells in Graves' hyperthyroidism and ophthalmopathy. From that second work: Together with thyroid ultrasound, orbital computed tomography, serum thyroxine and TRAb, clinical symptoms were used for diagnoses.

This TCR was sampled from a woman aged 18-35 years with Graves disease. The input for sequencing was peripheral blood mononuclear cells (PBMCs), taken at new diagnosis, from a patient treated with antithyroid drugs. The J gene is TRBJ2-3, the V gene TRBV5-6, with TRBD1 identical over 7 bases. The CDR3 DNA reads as TGTGCCAGCAGCTTGGGAGGACAGGGCACAGATACGCAGTATTTT. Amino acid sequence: CASSLGGQGTDTQYF.